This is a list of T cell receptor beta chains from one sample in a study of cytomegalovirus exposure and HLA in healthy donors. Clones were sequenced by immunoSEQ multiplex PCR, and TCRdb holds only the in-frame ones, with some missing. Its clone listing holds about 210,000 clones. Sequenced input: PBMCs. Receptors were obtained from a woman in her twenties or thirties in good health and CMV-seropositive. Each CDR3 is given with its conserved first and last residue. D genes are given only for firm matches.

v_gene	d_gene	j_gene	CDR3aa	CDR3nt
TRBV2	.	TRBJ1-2	CASSNQGVGYTF	TGTGCCAGCAGCAACCAAGGGGTCGGCTACACCTTC
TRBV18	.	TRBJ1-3	CASSPRLQGSGNTIYF	TGTGCCAGCTCACCACGTCTCCAGGGATCTGGAAACACCATATATTTT
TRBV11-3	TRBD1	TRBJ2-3	CASSLQGASDTQYF	TGTGCCAGCAGCTTACAGGGGGCCTCAGATACGCAGTATTTT
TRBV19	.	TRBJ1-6	CASSRTAGNSPLHF	TGTGCCAGTAGTAGGACAGCGGGAAATTCACCCCTCCACTTT
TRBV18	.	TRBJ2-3	CASSPWQGSETQYF	TGTGCCAGCTCACCATGGCAGGGGTCCGAAACGCAGTATTTT
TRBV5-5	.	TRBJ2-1	CASSFDDSSYNEQFF	TGTGCCAGCAGCTTCGACGACAGCTCCTACAATGAGCAGTTCTTC
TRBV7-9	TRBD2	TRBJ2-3	CASTLTSGYSTDTQYF	TGTGCCAGCACCTTGACTAGCGGATATAGCACAGATACGCAGTATTTT
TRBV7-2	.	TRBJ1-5	CASSQEPIVGNQPQHF	TGTGCCAGCAGCCAAGAGCCCATCGTCGGCAATCAGCCCCAGCATTTT
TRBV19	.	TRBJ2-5	CAAGIQGRTQYF	TGTGCCGCCGGAATACAGGGCCGGACCCAGTACTTC
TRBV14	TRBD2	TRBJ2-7	CASSRGLAGPSYEQYF	TGTGCCAGCAGCCGAGGACTAGCGGGACCCTCCTACGAGCAGTACTTC
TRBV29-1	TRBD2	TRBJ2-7	CSYSGIDEQYF	TGCAGTTATAGCGGGATTGACGAGCAGTACTTC
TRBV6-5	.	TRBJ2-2	CASNLRGFNTGELFF	TGTGCCAGCAATCTAAGGGGGTTTAACACCGGGGAGCTGTTTTTT
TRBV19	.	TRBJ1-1	CASSPTGTTEAFF	TGTGCCAGTAGTCCCACAGGGACAACTGAAGCTTTCTTT